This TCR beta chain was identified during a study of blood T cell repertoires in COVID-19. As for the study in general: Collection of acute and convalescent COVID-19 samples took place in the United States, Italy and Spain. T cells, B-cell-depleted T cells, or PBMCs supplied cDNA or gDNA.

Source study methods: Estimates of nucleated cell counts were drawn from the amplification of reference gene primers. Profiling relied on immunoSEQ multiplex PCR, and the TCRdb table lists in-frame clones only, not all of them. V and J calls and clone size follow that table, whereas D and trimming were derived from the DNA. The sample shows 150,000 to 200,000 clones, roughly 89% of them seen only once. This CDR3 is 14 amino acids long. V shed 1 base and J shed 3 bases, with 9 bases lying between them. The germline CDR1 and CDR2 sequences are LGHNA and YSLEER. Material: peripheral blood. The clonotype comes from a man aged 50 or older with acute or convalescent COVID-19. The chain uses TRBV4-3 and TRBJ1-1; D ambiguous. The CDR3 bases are TGCGCCAGCAGCCAAGGAGATTTGTACACTGAAGCTTTCTTT. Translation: CASSQGDLYTEAFF.